The 2 T cell receptor beta chains listed next were all sequenced from one sample in a study of T cell responses to AZD1222 COVID-19 vaccine. Libraries were prepared by immunoSEQ multiplex PCR; TCRdb keeps only in-frame clonotypes and omits some of them. The profile shows around 90,000 clones, 70% to 90% of them singletons. The sequencing used peripheral blood, collected on day 0 of AZD1222 vaccination. The receptors here all came from an adult in good health.

The CDR3 spells CSASRQGGNEQFF. The CDR3 DNA follows: TGCAGTGCTAGTAGGCAGGGGGGCAATGAGCAGTTCTTC. The chain carries TRBV20-1 and TRBJ2-1; TRBD1 might be the D (7 bases). The CDR3 runs 13 residues. V lost 3 bases to trimming and J lost 6 bases, with 12 bases between them. Germline CDR1 and CDR2: DFQATT and SNEGSKA (reference sequence).

V and J are TRBV11-3 and TRBJ2-3, with a weak D call TRBD2 (6 bases). The V end lost 5 bases, the J end lost 10 bases, and 13 bases lay between the germline ends. CDR1 and CDR2 (germline): SGHNT, YENEEA. The CDR3 is 12 amino acids. The CDR3 region is CASSPEGLAQYF. Here the CDR3 DNA reads TGTGCCAGCAGCCCGGAGGGGCTGGCGCAGTATTTT.